Listed below are T cell receptor beta chains from one sample, sequenced in a study of shared clonotypes between healthy human individuals. The method was immunoSEQ multiplex PCR; TCRdb's version includes in-frame clones alone and lacks a portion of them. Of a few million clones listed, around 90% were seen once; the top ten hold more than 0.12%. Material for sequencing was naive CD4+ T cells sorted from blood. The receptors derive from a man younger than 30 in good health. The CDR3 runs from the conserved cysteine through the conserved F or W. D genes are given only for firm matches. Clone size is not always given. Where it is, it says once, few, many or a class for expanded clones.

13	TRBV6-6	TRBJ2-7	-	-	TGTGCCAGCAGCTCAGGGTCCGCCGGCGAGCAGTACTTC	CASSSGSAGEQYF
13	TRBV7-8	TRBJ2-7	-	TRBD1	TGTGCCAGCAGCCTCGGGACAGACGTGCAGCAGTACTTC	CASSLGTDVQQYF
12	TRBV19	TRBJ1-1	-	-	TGTGCCAGCACCGGGGGGGGCTTTGAAGCTTTCTTT	CASTGGGFEAFF
12	TRBV30	TRBJ2-7	-	-	TGTGCCTGGAGAGAGGAAACCTACGAGCAGTACTTC	CAWREETYEQYF
15	TRBV19	TRBJ1-4	-	-	TGTGCCTGTCAAGGGGGGGAAAGAACTAATGAAAAACTGTTTTTT	CACQGGERTNEKLFF
15	TRBV30	TRBJ2-7	-	-	TGTGCCTGGAGTGTCAGTTACCTCGACTCCTACGAGCAGTACTTC	CAWSVSYLDSYEQYF
18	TRBV9	TRBJ2-6	once	TRBD2	TGTGCCAGCAGCGTATACGGTAGCGGGGACTCTGGGGCCAACGTCCTGACTTTC	CASSVYGSGDSGANVLTF
16	TRBV7-9	TRBJ2-1	-	TRBD1	TGTGCCAGCAGCTTAGATTCCCCAGGGGGATACAATGAGCAGTTCTTC	CASSLDSPGGYNEQFF
13	TRBV2	TRBJ1-1	-	-	TGTGCCAGCAGGAACAGGGTGGTCACTGAAGCTTTCTTT	CASRNRVVTEAFF
12	TRBV7-9	TRBJ1-1	-	-	TGTGCCAGCAGCTCCCCGGGGACTGAAGCTTTCTTT	CASSSPGTEAFF
14	TRBV5-1	TRBJ1-4	-	-	TGCGCCAGCAGCTTGGGGGGGTATAATGAAAAACTGTTTTTT	CASSLGGYNEKLFF
15	TRBV29-1	TRBJ1-4	-	-	TGCAGCGTTAATTTCTACTCGGCTAGCGATGAAAAACTGTTTTTT	CSVNFYSASDEKLFF
12	TRBV29-1	TRBJ2-1	once	-	TGCAGCGGGACAGCAGTATACAATGAGCAGTTCTTC	CSGTAVYNEQFF
18	TRBV7-8	TRBJ2-1	-	TRBD2	TGTGCCAGCAGCTTACTAAGACTAGCGGGAGTACGGGTTGATGAGCAGTTCTTC	CASSLLRLAGVRVDEQFF
17	TRBV7-2	TRBJ2-5	-	-	TGTGCCAGCAGCCCGGTCAGGGGGGGCGGGGAGCTGGAGACCCAGTACTTC	CASSPVRGGGELETQYF
12	TRBV7-9	TRBJ1-4	-	-	TGTGCCAGCAGCTTAGTAATGGAAAAACTGTTTTTT	CASSLVMEKLFF
13	TRBV7-9	TRBJ1-3	-	-	TGTGCCAGCAGCTTAGGATGGGGAAACACCATATATTTT	CASSLGWGNTIYF
12	TRBV29-1	TRBJ2-1	-	-	TGCAGCGTGGTACCGTCCTACAATGAGCAGTTCTTC	CSVVPSYNEQFF
14	TRBV28	TRBJ1-5	-	TRBD1	TGTGCCAGGGCCTTGACAGGGGAGGAACAGCCCCAGCATTTT	CARALTGEEQPQHF
17	TRBV11-2	TRBJ2-4	-	TRBD1	TGTGCCAGCAGCGTCATACAGGGGATTAGGTCCAAAAACATTCAGTACTTC	CASSVIQGIRSKNIQYF
14	TRBV7-8	TRBJ2-7	-	-	TGTGCCAGCAGCTTAGAGGACAGCCGCTACGAGCAGTACTTC	CASSLEDSRYEQYF
14	TRBV5-1	TRBJ2-5	-	-	TGCGCCAGCCAACCGGGGGGCAAAAAAGAGACCCAGTACTTC	CASQPGGKKETQYF
15	TRBV11-2	TRBJ2-2	-	-	TGTGCCAGCAGCTTAGTAGGGAGCACGACCGGGGAGCTGTTTTTT	CASSLVGSTTGELFF
15	TRBV30	TRBJ2-2	-	-	TGTGCCTGGGTGAGGGGCTTGGTGCAGACCGGGGAGCTGTTTTTT	CAWVRGLVQTGELFF
15	TRBV10-3	TRBJ2-1	-	TRBD2	TGTGCCATCAGTGGCCGGACTAGCCAGGGTAATGAGCAGTTCTTC	CAISGRTSQGNEQFF
13	TRBV6-5	TRBJ2-3	-	TRBD2	TGTGCCAGCAGTAATCTTGGTAGCGGGGTTGTGTATTTT	CASSNLGSGVVYF
17	TRBV5-4	TRBJ2-6	-	-	TGTGCCAGCAGCTCATGGGACACCGGCTCTGGGGCCAACGTCCTGACTTTC	CASSSWDTGSGANVLTF
15	TRBV7-2	TRBJ2-1	-	TRBD2	TGTGCCAGCAGCTTTCTCGTAGCGGGGGTCAATGAGCAGTTCTTC	CASSFLVAGVNEQFF
13	TRBV5-6	TRBJ2-7	-	TRBD1	TGTGCCAGCAGCTTGGACAGGGGTGCCGAGCAGTACTTC	CASSLDRGAEQYF
15	TRBV7-2	TRBJ2-1	-	-	TGTGCCAGCAGCTTATCCCCGGGCTACTACAATGAGCAGTTCTTC	CASSLSPGYYNEQFF
16	TRBV12-5	TRBJ2-3	-	TRBD2	TGTGCTAGTGGTTTGGGGACTAGCAGTCCAACAGATACGCAGTATTTT	CASGLGTSSPTDTQYF
15	TRBV4-3	TRBJ1-1	-	-	TGCGCCAGCAGCCAAGGAAGTAGGGCTGTCACTGAAGCTTTCTTT	CASSQGSRAVTEAFF
11	TRBV6-1	TRBJ1-1	-	-	TGTGCCAGCAGGTGGAACACTGAAGCTTTCTTT	CASRWNTEAFF
14	TRBV5-1	TRBJ2-5	-	-	TGCGCCAGCAGCCCGCCTCGGTTACAAGAGACCCAGTACTTC	CASSPPRLQETQYF
20	TRBV27	TRBJ1-5	-	-	TGTGCCAGCAGTTTCCAGAGGCCCCCACGGATCGGGGGGAGCAATCAGCCCCAGCATTTT	CASSFQRPPRIGGSNQPQHF
15	TRBV9	TRBJ2-1	-	-	TGTGCCAGCAGCACCGACCATAGCTCCTACAATGAGCAGTTCTTC	CASSTDHSSYNEQFF
13	TRBV7-2	TRBJ2-2	-	TRBD1	TGTGCCAGCAGCGGACAGGGTACCGGGGAGCTGTTTTTT	CASSGQGTGELFF
13	TRBV7-9	TRBJ1-1	few	-	TGTGCCAGCCATGTGGACGGGAACACTGAAGCTTTCTTT	CASHVDGNTEAFF
14	TRBV5-1	TRBJ2-7	-	-	TGCGCCAGCAGCTTGGTGGGGGGCTCCTACGAGCAGTACTTC	CASSLVGGSYEQYF
20	TRBV23-1	TRBJ1-5	-	-	TGCGCCAGCAGCCAGAGATGCAGGGCCCAGCTGATATATAGCAATCAGCCCCAGCATTTT	CASSQRCRAQLIYSNQPQHF
13	TRBV29-1	TRBJ2-7	once	TRBD1	TGCAGCGTTCCGGGACAGGGCGCCTACGAGCAGTACTTC	CSVPGQGAYEQYF